This T cell receptor beta chain was sequenced for a study of T cells in Graves' hyperthyroidism and ophthalmopathy. Study-level information: Peripheral blood sampling occurred at initial diagnosis, before any treatment.

RNA transcripts were the template for amplifying TCR beta CDR3 regions. TCR CDR3 underwent first-round RT-PCR with the HTBI primer set. TCRdb reanalysed the multiplex PCR reads using MiXCR and keeps one entry per CDR3 protein. The repertoire holds a few hundred thousand distinct CDR3 sequences, with more than 12% as singletons. In the case of this clonotype: The CDR3 carries no conserved terminal phenylalanine or tryptophan, so it likely arises from a read error.

The sequence derives from a woman between 35 and 50 years old with Graves' hyperthyroidism that later progressed to Graves' ophthalmopathy. Source material: blood.

In DNA form, the CDR3 reads TGTGCCTGGAGTGTCGGTCTGAACACTGAAGCTTTCCTT. Translated: CAWSVGLNTEAFL. The J gene is TRBJ1-1, the V gene TRBV30; no clear D gene. Per the germline V gene, CDR1 is GTSNPN and CDR2 is SVGIG (reference sequence). V lost 0 bases to trimming and J lost 0 bases, with 5 bases between them. This CDR3 is 13 amino acids long.